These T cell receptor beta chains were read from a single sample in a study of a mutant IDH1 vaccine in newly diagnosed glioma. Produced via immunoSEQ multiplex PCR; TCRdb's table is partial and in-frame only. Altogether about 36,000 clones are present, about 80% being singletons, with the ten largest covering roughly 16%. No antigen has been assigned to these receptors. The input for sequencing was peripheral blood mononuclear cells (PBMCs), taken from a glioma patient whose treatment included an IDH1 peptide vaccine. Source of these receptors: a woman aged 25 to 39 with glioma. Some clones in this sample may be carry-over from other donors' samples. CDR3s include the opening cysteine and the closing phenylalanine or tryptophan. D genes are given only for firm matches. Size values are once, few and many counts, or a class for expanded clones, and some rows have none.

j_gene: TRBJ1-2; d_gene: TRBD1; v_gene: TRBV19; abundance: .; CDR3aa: CASRGQGAVDGYTF; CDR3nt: TGTGCCAGTAGGGGACAGGGGGCTGTTGATGGCTACACCTTC
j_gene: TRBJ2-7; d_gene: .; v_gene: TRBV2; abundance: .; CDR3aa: CASSEWSPPHYEQYF; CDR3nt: TGTGCCAGCAGTGAATGGTCCCCCCCGCACTACGAGCAGTACTTC
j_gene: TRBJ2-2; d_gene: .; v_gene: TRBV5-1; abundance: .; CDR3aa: CASSLEGTNTGELFF; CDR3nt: TGCGCCAGCAGCTTGGAGGGTACGAACACCGGGGAGCTGTTTTTT
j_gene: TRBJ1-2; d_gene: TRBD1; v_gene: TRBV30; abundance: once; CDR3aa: CAWSAGQGANVGYTF; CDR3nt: TGTGCCTGGAGTGCCGGACAGGGGGCGAACGTAGGCTACACCTTC
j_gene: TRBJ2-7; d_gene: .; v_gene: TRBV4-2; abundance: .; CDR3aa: CASSQGGPGAYEQYF; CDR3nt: TGTGCCAGCAGCCAGGGGGGTCCAGGGGCCTACGAGCAGTACTTC
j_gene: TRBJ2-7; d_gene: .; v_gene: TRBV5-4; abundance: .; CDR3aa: CASSLARDYEQYF; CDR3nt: TGTGCCAGCAGCTTGGCACGGGACTACGAGCAGTACTTC
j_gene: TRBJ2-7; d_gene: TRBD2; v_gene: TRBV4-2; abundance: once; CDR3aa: CASSQGLGGTYEQYF; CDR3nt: TGTGCCAGCAGCCAAGGACTGGGGGGGACCTACGAGCAGTACTTC
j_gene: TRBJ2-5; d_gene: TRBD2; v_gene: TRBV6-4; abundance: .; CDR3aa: CASSSGSEQETQYF; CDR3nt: TGTGCCAGCTCAAGCGGGAGTGAACAAGAGACCCAGTACTTC
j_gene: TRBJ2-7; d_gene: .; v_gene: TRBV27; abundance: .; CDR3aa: CASKGGPYEQYF; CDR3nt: TGTGCCAGCAAAGGGGGTCCCTACGAGCAGTACTTC
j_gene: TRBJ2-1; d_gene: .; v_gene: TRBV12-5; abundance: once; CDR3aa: CASGLNDEQFF; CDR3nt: TGTGCTAGTGGACTTAACGATGAGCAGTTCTTC
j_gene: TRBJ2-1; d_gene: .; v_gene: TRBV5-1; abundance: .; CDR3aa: CASSLSRNDNEQFF; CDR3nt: TGCGCCAGCAGCTTGTCCAGAAACGACAATGAGCAGTTCTTC
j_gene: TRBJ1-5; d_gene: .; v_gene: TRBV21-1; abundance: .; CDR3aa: CASRDATPGHQPQHF; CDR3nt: TGTGCCAGCAGGGACGCGACCCCAGGGCATCAGCCCCAGCATTTT
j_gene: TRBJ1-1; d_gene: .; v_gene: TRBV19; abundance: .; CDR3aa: CASSMDLGEAFF; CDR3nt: TGTGCCAGTAGTATGGACCTGGGTGAAGCTTTCTTT
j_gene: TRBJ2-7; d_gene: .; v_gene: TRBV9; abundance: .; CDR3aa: CASNGTFYEQYF; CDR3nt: TGTGCCAGCAACGGGACTTTCTACGAGCAGTACTTC
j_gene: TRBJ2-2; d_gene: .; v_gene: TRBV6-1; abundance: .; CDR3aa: CASSAVPGVRGELFF; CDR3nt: TGTGCCAGCAGTGCGGTTCCAGGGGTACGGGGGGAGCTGTTTTTT
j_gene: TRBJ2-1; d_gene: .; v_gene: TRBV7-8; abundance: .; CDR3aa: CASLGRSSYNEQFF; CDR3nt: TGTGCCAGTTTGGGACGGAGCTCCTACAATGAGCAGTTCTTC
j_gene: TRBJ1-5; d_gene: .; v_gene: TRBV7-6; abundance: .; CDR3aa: CASSLSAGDRGAQHF; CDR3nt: TGTGCCAGCAGCTTATCCGCAGGGGACCGGGGAGCCCAGCATTTT
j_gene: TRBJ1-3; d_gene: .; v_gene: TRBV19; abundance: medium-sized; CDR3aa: CASKLAPGNTIYF; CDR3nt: TGTGCCAGCAAATTAGCCCCTGGAAACACCATATATTTT
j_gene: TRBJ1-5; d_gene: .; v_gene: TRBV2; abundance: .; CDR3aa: CASSEAGIVGLWNQPQHF; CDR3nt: TGTGCCAGCAGTGAAGCGGGTATTGTGGGGCTTTGGAATCAGCCCCAGCATTTT
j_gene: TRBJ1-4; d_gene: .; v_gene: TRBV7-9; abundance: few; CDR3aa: CASSLDELFF; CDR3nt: TGTGCCAGCAGCCTCGATGAACTGTTTTTT
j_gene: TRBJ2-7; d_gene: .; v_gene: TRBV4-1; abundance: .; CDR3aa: CASSQGESIYEQYF; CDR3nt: TGCGCCAGCAGCCAAGGTGAGAGCATCTACGAGCAGTACTTC
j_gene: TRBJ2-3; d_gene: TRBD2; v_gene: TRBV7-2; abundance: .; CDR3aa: CASSRSGREADTQYF; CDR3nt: TGTGCCAGCAGCCGGAGCGGGAGAGAGGCAGATACGCAGTATTTT
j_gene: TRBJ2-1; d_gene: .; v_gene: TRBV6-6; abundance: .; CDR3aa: CASSYSGYNEQFF; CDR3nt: TGTGCCAGCAGTTACTCAGGGTACAATGAGCAGTTCTTC